The 30 T cell receptor delta chains reported below all come from one sample, sequenced in a study of γδ T cells in repeated Plasmodium falciparum infection. Bulk repertoires came from Vgamma9/Vdelta2+ or Vdelta2-negative gammadelta T cells flow-sorted from PBMC. TCRdb applied CATT to the multiplex PCR reads for clone calling. Of tens of thousands of delta-chain clones in the sample, 1.6% were seen once. Sequenced material: gamma-delta T cells from blood. These receptor sequences come from a pool of human donors (malaria-infected and uninfected, not separated).

This clone came up many times. Distinct nucleotide sequences in the sample also encode this CDR3. The chain carries TRDV1 and TRDJ1; TRDD3 matches 8 bases. Germline trimming cut 3 bases from V and 9 bases from J; bases unmatched to any gene: 18. Germline V lookup: CDR1 TSWWSYY, CDR2 QGS. This CDR3 contains 17 residues. The CDR3 protein is CALGDHSCYWGVRQLIF. The DNA for the CDR3 is TGTGCTCTTGGGGATCATTCTTGTTACTGGGGGGTCCGGCAACTCATCTTT.

This clone came up a few times. A read error is likely here: a far larger clone is one base away. Other DNA sequences in this sample translate to the same CDR3. The chain employs TRDV1 and TRDJ1, with D tentatively TRDD2 or TRDD3 (5 bases each). No J gene was available from TCRdb, and it was assigned here by a germline match of the DNA. The V and J ends lost 5 bases and 0 bases respectively, with 34 bases between them. CDR3 length: 22 amino acids. Germline CDR1 TSWWSYY, CDR2 QGS. CDR3 nucleotide sequence: TGTGCTCTTGGGAAATCCCCTTCGGTGGGGCCGAATAAGACTAAGTACACCGATAAACTCATCTTT. Encoded protein: CALGKSPSVGPNKTKYTDKLIF.

Worth noting for this clone: The TCRdb protein comes from a much larger clone and disagrees with this DNA's translation at residue 11, likely due to a read error; the protein given here is derived from the DNA. The chain recombines TRDV1 with TRDJ1; 7 bases are shared with TRDD3. CDR1 TSWWSYY and CDR2 QGS come from the germline V gene. The CDR3 extends over 17 amino acids. V trimming: 2 bases; J trimming: 5 bases; junction bases outside the gene matches: 14. The CDR3 region is CALGEFPFWGVQDKLIF. CDR3 bases: TGTGCTCTTGGGGAATTCCCCTTCTGGGGGGTACAAGATAAACTCATCTTT.

Turning to this clone: This DNA's translation differs at residue 17 from TCRdb's protein, which comes from a much larger clone; a read error is likely, and the protein shown is translated from the DNA. The chain recombines TRDV1 with TRDJ1, with 8 bases aligning to TRDD3. J lost 4 bases, V lost 5 bases, and 30 bases had no gene match. Germline V gene sequence: CDR1 TSWWSYY, CDR2 QGS. CDR3 size: 22 residues. This chain's CDR3 is CALGFSGYTPLGDRTYIDKLIF. For the CDR3, the DNA is TGTGCTCTTGGGTTTTCCGGCTACACACCCCTGGGGGACCGAACCTACATCGATAAACTCATCTTT.

This clone came up a few times. The protein given by TCRdb reflects a much larger clone and differs at residue 14 from this DNA's translation, likely from a read error; the protein shown is the DNA's translation. The V and J genes are TRDV1 and TRDJ1; D is ambiguous. Since TCRdb gives no J gene, matching the DNA to germline was used here to assign it. Trimming took off 0 bases at V and 5 bases at J, with 22 bases between the two ends. Germline loops: CDR1 TSWWSYY, CDR2 QGS. This CDR3 has 18 amino acids. The CDR3, as DNA: TGTGCTCTTGGGGAACTTTTCCCCATTCCGGGCGAATCTGATAAACTCATCTTT. Amino acids: CALGELFPIPGESDKLIF.

This clone has more than one count but fewer than ten. With only one base between it and a far larger clone, this is likely a read error. Other DNA sequences of this sample code for an identical CDR3. The CDR3 DNA reads TGTGCTTGTGACACGCTGGGGGTCTACACCGATAAACTCATCTTT. Amino acid sequence: CACDTLGVYTDKLIF. This chain connects TRDV2 to TRDJ1; 7 bases map to TRDD3. TCRdb supplies no J gene; here it was assigned by aligning the nucleotide sequence to germline. Germline CDR1 is GEAIGNYY and CDR2 is EKD. This CDR3 spans 15 amino acids.

This clone was seen at least ten times. The protein in TCRdb stems from a much larger clone and differs at residue 14 from this DNA's translation, likely a read error; here the protein is translated from the DNA. The DNA of the CDR3 is TGTGCTCTTGGGGGAATAGGGGGGGATCTGTACACCGATAGACTCATCTTT. It translates to CALGGIGGDLYTDRLIF. The chain uses TRDV1 and TRDJ1, with 7 bases identical to TRDD3. TCRdb carries no J gene annotation; the J gene was assigned here by matching the DNA with germline. The CDR3 runs to 17 residues. Germline V CDR1 and CDR2: TSWWSYY, QGS.

About this clone itself: The mismatch at residue 13 between this DNA's translation and the TCRdb protein of a much larger clone likely reflects a read error; the protein shown is translated from the DNA. The genes are TRDV1 and TRDJ1; 8 nucleotides agree with TRDD3. CDR1 and CDR2 from the germline V gene are TSWWSYY and QGS. J gave up 0 bases and V 2 bases, and 26 bases lay outside the gene matches. The CDR3 length is 23 residues. CDR3 DNA sequence: TGTGCTCTTGGGGAAGGGGACCCCGAGTACTGGGGGGTACGATCGGTGGACACCGATAAACTCATCTTT. Translated, it gives CALGEGDPEYWGVRSVDTDKLIF.

This clone occurred many times. V is TRDV2 and J is TRDJ1, with 7 nucleotides matching TRDD3. This CDR3 is built from 15 residues. The germline gives CDR1 GEAIGNYY, CDR2 EKD. Unmatched junction bases numbered 7, after V lost 3 bases and J lost 1 base. For the CDR3, the DNA is TGTGCCTGTGACCCGCTGGGGGGAGTCACCGATAAACTCATCTTT. Translating it yields CACDPLGGVTDKLIF.

For this clone: This DNA translates differently at residue 19 from the TCRdb protein, which is that of a much larger clone; a read error is likely, and the protein shown is the DNA's own translation. This chain uses TRDV1 with TRDJ1, with D possibly TRDD2 on 5 matching bases. TCRdb offers no J gene call, so here the DNA was matched to germline to obtain one. This CDR3 region has 22 residues. Per the germline V gene, CDR1 is TSWWSYY and CDR2 is QGS. The CDR3 sequence: CALGKSPSVGPNKTKYTDRLIF. DNA of the CDR3: TGTGCTCTTGGGAAATCCCCTTCGGTGGGACCGAATAAGACTAAGTACACCGATAGACTCATCTTT.

This clone showed up just a few times. The amino acid sequence in TCRdb belongs to a much larger clone and departs from this DNA's translation at residue 5, likely a sequencing read error; the sequence shown is translated from the DNA. The chain uses TRDV1 and TRDJ1, with 10 bases lining up with TRDD3. The J gene was not available in TCRdb and was assigned here by matching the DNA to germline segments. The V gene's germline CDR1 is TSWWSYY and CDR2 QGS. Trimming took 4 bases from V and 0 from J; bases not matched to a gene: 23. There are 22 residues in the CDR3. CDR3 amino acids: CALGAIRPGWGLGDTDTDKLIF. The CDR3 DNA reads as TGTGCTCTTGGGGCCATACGTCCCGGCTGGGGCTTGGGGGATACCGACACCGATAAACTCATCTTT.

This clone was seen a few times. A far larger clone is just one base off, so this is likely a read error. Different DNA sequences within this sample yield the same CDR3. The V gene is TRDV1, the J gene TRDJ1; 11 nucleotides match TRDD3. TCRdb is silent on the J gene; assignment here came from matching the DNA to germline. After removal of 9 bases from V and 1 base from J, the junction contained 28 bases not matched to a gene. The CDR3 extends over 22 amino acids. Germline V lookup: CDR1 TSWWSYY, CDR2 QGS. CDR3 protein: CALGLVHSGKGWGILITDKLIF. CDR3 in DNA: TGTGCTCTCGGTCTTGTTCATAGTGGAAAGGGCTGGGGGATACTGATCACCGATAAACTCATCTTT.

For this clone: The protein in TCRdb stems from a much larger clone and differs at residue 5 from this DNA's translation, likely a read error; here the protein is translated from the DNA. The V call is TRDV3, the J call TRDJ1; 8 bases fit TRDD3. With V trimmed by 3 bases and J by 0 bases, 15 bases remained unmatched. The germline V gene encodes CDR1 TVYSNPD and CDR2 GDNSRS (reference sequence). This CDR3 has 17 amino acids. In DNA form, the CDR3 reads TGTGCCTTGACCCCTATGGGTGGACTGGGGGACACCGATAAACTCATCTTT. This gives the protein CALTPMGGLGDTDKLIF.

Many counts were recorded for this clone. Mismatch with germline at one junction end may stem from a read error. Additional DNA sequences in this sample encode the identical CDR3. V and J are TRDV1 and TRDJ1; perhaps TRDD3 as D (5 bases). This CDR3 has 12 residues. Germline assignment: CDR1 TSWWSYY and CDR2 QGS. The CDR3 DNA reads TGTGCCCTTGGGGAACGGGGCCACAAACTCATCTTT. Translation gives CALGERGHKLIF.

This clone appeared a few times. It is likely a read error: a sequence one base away is far more abundant. In the same sample, other DNA sequences code for this CDR3. J is TRDJ1 and V is TRDV1, with D possibly matching TRDD3 (7 bases). The J gene, not given by TCRdb, was assigned here from a germline match of the nucleotide sequence. Deletions cut 2 bases from V and 4 bases from J, with 53 bases between. Looked up from germline, CDR1 is TSWWSYY and CDR2 is QGS. The CDR3 runs to 28 residues. As DNA, the CDR3 is TGTGCTCTTGGGGAAAGAAAGGACGAAAGGGGAAAGTCCCTACGTATTCCTAGGGGGGGATGGTCGGTCGATAAACTCATCTTT. Translating gives CALGERKDERGKSLRIPRGGWSVDKLIF.

This clone was recorded a few times. A single base is all that separates this from a far larger clone, so a read error is likely. The same CDR3 can be traced to other DNA sequences in this sample. For the CDR3, the DNA is TGTGCTCTCGGGGAAGTGGCGCCCCTCACTCTACTGGGGGAGAAACTCATCTTT. It yields the protein CALGEVAPLTLLGEKLIF. This rearrangement joins TRDV1 to TRDJ1, with 9 bases that match TRDD3. TCRdb does not report a J gene; here it was assigned by matching the DNA to germline references. There are 18 residues in the CDR3. The germline V gene has CDR1 TSWWSYY and CDR2 QGS.

There are a few counts of this clone. This DNA translates differently at residue 12 from the TCRdb protein, which is that of a much larger clone; a read error is likely, and the protein shown is the DNA's own translation. TRDV1 is the V gene, and the J gene was not called; the table assigns TRDD3, which was not confirmed against the DNA. This CDR3 is 16 amino acids long. Germline V gives CDR1 TSWWSYY, CDR2 QGS. In DNA form, the CDR3 reads TGTGCTCTTGGGGAACGCCCCACGGGGGAATCCACACCGCTCATCTTT. Translating gives CALGERPTGESTPLIF.

As regards this clone: This DNA's translation and the protein TCRdb lists, from a much larger clone, do not match at residue 16, likely due to a read error; the protein shown is translated from the DNA. The J segment was not called; the V segment is TRDV1. Germline values: CDR1 TSWWSYY, CDR2 QGS. The CDR3 runs 17 residues. The CDR3 region has the DNA TGTGCTCTCCGGTGGGTGTCCACGAAAAAGTACACCGATAAACTCACCTTT. It translates to CALRWVSTKKYTDKLTF.

In the case of this clone: TCRdb's entry gives the protein of a much larger clone, which mismatches this DNA's translation at residue 7, likely from a read error; the protein reported here is translated from the DNA. The V gene is TRDV1, the J gene TRDJ1; 8 positions agree with TRDD3. The J gene, absent from TCRdb, was called here by matching the DNA to germline. This CDR3 comprises 21 residues. The V and J ends lost 3 bases and 0 bases, in that order; junction bases with no gene match: 21. Per the germline V gene, CDR1 is TSWWSYY and CDR2 is QGS. The CDR3 loop is CALGEVLLRFWGKLYTDKLIF. The CDR3 DNA reads as TGTGCTCTTGGGGAGGTCCTCCTACGATTCTGGGGGAAACTGTACACCGATAAACTCATCTTT.

About this clone: The translation of this DNA and the TCRdb protein of a much larger clone differ at residue 9, probably owing to a read error; the protein shown here is translated from the DNA. The chain links TRDV3 to TRDJ1; D possibly uses TRDD2 or TRDD3 (5 bases each). The germline V and J ends were trimmed by 4 bases and 4 bases, with 19 bases remaining between them. The V gene's germline CDR1 is TVYSNPD and CDR2 GDNSRS (reference sequence). CDR3 length: 14 residues. CDR3 sequence reads: CASTLGGFRDKLIF. As DNA, the CDR3 is TGTGCCTCAACTTTAGGGGGCTTCCGCGATAAACTCATCTTT.

With respect to this clone: The TCRdb protein comes from a much larger clone and disagrees with this DNA's translation at residue 3, likely due to a read error; the protein given here is derived from the DNA. V gene TRDV1 combines with J gene TRDJ1; 13 bases fit TRDD3. This CDR3 comprises 24 residues. Germline V CDR1 and CDR2: TSWWSYY, QGS. This chain's CDR3 is CAIGERPTSLTGGYAAGYTDKLIF. In DNA form, the CDR3 reads TGTGCTATTGGGGAACGACCTACCTCGCTAACTGGGGGATACGCTGCCGGGTACACCGATAAACTCATCTTT.

Comments on this clone: A far more abundant clone sits one base away, making this likely a read error. This same CDR3 is encoded by further DNA sequences in the sample. The chain employs TRDV1 and TRDJ1; D is perhaps TRDD2 or TRDD3 (5 bases each). TCRdb is silent on the J gene; assignment here came from matching the DNA to germline. V was shortened by 3 bases and J by 3 bases, with 23 bases between the two germline ends. The germline gives CDR1 TSWWSYY, CDR2 QGS. The CDR3 contains 18 residues. The CDR3 reads CALGDHLRITGTADKLIF. The CDR3, as DNA: TGTGCTCTTGGGGACCACCTACGCATTACTGGTACTGCCGATAAACTCATCTTT.

About this clone: This likely traces to a read error, being one base from a far larger clone. Distinct nucleotide sequences in the sample also encode this CDR3. CDR3 loop: CAFSEPSYLLGDPPITDKLIF. The CDR3 coding sequence is TGTGCCTTTAGTGAGCCTTCTTACTTGCTGGGGGACCCTCCTATCACCGATAAACTCATCTTT. The rearrangement joins TRDV3 to TRDJ1; 8 nucleotides match TRDD3. The J gene was missing in TCRdb and was found by matching the end of the DNA to germline. With 0 bases clipped from V and 1 base from J, the junction kept 25 bases outside the gene matches. CDR1 is TVYSNPD and CDR2 is GDNSRS in the germline V gene (reference sequence). The CDR3 extends over 21 amino acids.

This clone was observed a handful of times. A read error likely explains why the TCRdb protein, taken from a much larger clone, differs from this DNA's translation at residue 14; the protein shown is translated from the DNA. This chain uses TRDV1 with TRDJ1, with 12 bases lining up with TRDD3. CDR3 length: 19 amino acids. Germline V gene sequence: CDR1 TSWWSYY, CDR2 QGS. Trimming took 5 bases from V and 3 from J; bases not matched to a gene: 16. CDR3 in DNA: TGTGCTCTTGGGAAACCTTACGCCCTGGGGGATACGAACGCCGATAAACTCATCTTT. This translates into CALGKPYALGDTNADKLIF.

The sample holds a few counts of this clone. TCRdb lists the protein of a much larger clone for this DNA, which differs at residue 14, so this is likely a read error; the protein given here is translated from the DNA itself. This chain joins TRDV1 and TRDJ1, with unresolved D. TCRdb gives no J gene; it was assigned here by matching the DNA to germline. The germline V gene encodes CDR1 TSWWSYY and CDR2 QGS. V lost 1 base and J lost 0, with 24 bases in between. This CDR3 comprises 20 residues. This CDR3 reads CALGEPATQVVMAHTDKLIF. CDR3 sequence (DNA): TGTGCTCTTGGGGAACCCGCAACTCAGGTAGTGATGGCGCACACCGATAAACTCATCTTT.

Only a few counts were recorded for this clone. Since a far larger clone is one base different, this is likely a read error. This CDR3 is also generated by other DNA sequences in the sample. The V gene is TRDV1, the J gene TRDJ1, with D perhaps matching TRDD3 (5 bases). Germline V gives CDR1 TSWWSYY, CDR2 QGS. The CDR3 is made up of 13 amino acids. The CDR3 reads CALGELLSQKLIF. The CDR3 DNA reads TGTGCCCTTGGGGAACTCTTGTCTCAAAAACTCATCTTT.

Only a few counts were recorded for this clone. TCRdb lists the protein of a much larger clone for this DNA, which differs at residue 22, so this is likely a read error; the protein given here is translated from the DNA itself. No J gene was called, and the V gene is TRDV1; TRDD3, the table's D call, lacks a check against the DNA. In germline, CDR1 is TSWWSYY, CDR2 QGS. The CDR3 sequence is 23 residues long. In DNA, the CDR3 is TGTGCTCTTGGGGAACTGGCCTTAGTAAAAACCCTTCCTACGGGTTGGGGATCAACTAGTCTCACCTTT. The encoded protein is CALGELALVKTLPTGWGSTSLTF.

This clone was detected only a few times. TCRdb's entry gives the protein of a much larger clone, which mismatches this DNA's translation at residue 12, likely from a read error; the protein reported here is translated from the DNA. This rearrangement joins TRDV2 to TRDJ3; 9 bases are shared with TRDD3. TCRdb lists no J gene, so it was determined here by aligning the DNA to germline. Germline V gene lookup returns CDR1 GEAIGNYY and CDR2 EKD. The CDR3 spans 17 residues. The CDR3 here is CACDGTGGTWDPRQMFF. The CDR3 DNA reads TGTGCCTGTGATGGTACTGGGGGAACCTGGGACCCCCGACAGATGTTTTTC.

This clone was detected a few times. The likely explanation is a read error, given a far larger clone one base away. Other DNA sequences within the sample encode an identical CDR3. The chain couples TRDV2 to TRDJ1; 8 nucleotides agree with TRDD3. Assignment of the J gene here rests on matching the DNA to germline, because TCRdb gives none. CDR1 is GEAIGNYY and CDR2 is EKD in the germline V gene. The CDR3 runs 16 residues. The CDR3 DNA reads TGTGCTTGTGACTCCCTTACTGGGGGTTACACCGATAAACTCATCTTT. Protein sequence: CACDSLTGGYTDKLIF.

Of note for this clone: The likely explanation is a read error, given a far larger clone one base away. This sample includes further DNA sequences coding for the same CDR3. The J gene is TRDJ1, the V gene TRDV1; D is perhaps TRDD1 (6 bases). The J gene comes from matching the DNA to germline here; TCRdb lacks it. This CDR3 comprises 17 residues. Germline V gene lookup returns CDR1 TSWWSYY and CDR2 QGS. Written as DNA, the CDR3 is TGTGCCCTTGGGGAAATAACTAAGATTCTGTCGAACGGTAAACTCATCTTT. It specifies CALGEITKILSNGKLIF.